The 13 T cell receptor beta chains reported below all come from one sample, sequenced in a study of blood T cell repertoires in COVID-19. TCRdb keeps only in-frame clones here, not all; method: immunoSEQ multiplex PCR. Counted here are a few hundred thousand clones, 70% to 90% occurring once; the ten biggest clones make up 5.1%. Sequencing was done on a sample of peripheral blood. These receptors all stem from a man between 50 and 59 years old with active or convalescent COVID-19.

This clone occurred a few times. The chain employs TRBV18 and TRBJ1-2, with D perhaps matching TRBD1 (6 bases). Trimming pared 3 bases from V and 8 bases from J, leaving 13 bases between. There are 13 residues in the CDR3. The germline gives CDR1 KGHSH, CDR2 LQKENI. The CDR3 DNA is TGTGCCAGCTCACCCCTTGGGGGGGCCGGCTACACCTTC. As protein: CASSPLGGAGYTF.

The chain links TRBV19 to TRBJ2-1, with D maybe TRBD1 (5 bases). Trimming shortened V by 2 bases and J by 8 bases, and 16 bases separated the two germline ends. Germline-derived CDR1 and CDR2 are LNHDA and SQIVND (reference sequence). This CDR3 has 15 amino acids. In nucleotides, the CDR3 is TGTGCCAGTAGTATAAAAAGGGGCAGGGTGCATGAGCAGTTCTTC. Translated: CASSIKRGRVHEQFF. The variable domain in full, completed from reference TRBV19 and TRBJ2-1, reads DGGITQSPKYLFRKEGQNVTLSCEQNLNHDAMYWYRQDPGQGLRLIYYSQIVNDFQKGDIAEGYSVSREKKESFPLTVTSAQKNPTAFYLCASSIKRGRVHEQFFGPGTRLTVL.

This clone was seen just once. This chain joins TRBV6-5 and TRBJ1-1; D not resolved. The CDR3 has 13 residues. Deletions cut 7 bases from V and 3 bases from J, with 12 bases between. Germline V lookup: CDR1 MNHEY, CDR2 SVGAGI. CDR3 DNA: TGTGCCAGCACTTTCGAGTTTTACACTGAAGCTTTCTTT. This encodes CASTFEFYTEAFF.

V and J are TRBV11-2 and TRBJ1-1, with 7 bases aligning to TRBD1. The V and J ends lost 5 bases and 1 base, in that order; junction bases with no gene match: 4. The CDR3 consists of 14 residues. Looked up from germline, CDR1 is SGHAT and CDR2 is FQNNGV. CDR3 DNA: TGTGCCAGCAGCCCGCGACAGGGGAACACTGAAGCTTTCTTT. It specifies CASSPRQGNTEAFF.

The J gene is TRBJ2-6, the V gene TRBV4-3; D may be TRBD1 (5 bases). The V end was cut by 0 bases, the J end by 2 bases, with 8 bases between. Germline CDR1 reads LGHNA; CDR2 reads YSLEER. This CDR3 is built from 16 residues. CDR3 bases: TGCGCCAGCAGCCAAGATTTAGGGGCTGGGGCCAACGTCCTGACTTTC. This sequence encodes CASSQDLGAGANVLTF.

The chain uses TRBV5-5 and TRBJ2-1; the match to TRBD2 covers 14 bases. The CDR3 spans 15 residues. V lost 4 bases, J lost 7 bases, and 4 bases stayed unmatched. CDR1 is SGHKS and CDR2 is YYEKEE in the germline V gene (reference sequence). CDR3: CASSHWTSGRNEQFF. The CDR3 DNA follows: TGTGCCAGCAGCCACTGGACTAGCGGGAGGAATGAGCAGTTCTTC.

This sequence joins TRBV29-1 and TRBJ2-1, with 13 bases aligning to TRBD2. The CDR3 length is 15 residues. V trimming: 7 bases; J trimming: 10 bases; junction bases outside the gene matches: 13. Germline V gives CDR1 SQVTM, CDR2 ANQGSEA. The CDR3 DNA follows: TGCAGCGGGACTGGGACTAGCGGGAAGATTGGGGAGCAGTTCTTC. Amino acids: CSGTGTSGKIGEQFF.

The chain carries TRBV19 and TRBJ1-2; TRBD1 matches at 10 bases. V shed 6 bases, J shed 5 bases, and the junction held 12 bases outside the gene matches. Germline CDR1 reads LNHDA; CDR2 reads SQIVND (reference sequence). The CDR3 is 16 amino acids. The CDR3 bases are TGTGCCAGTAGGGGGACAGGGGTTTTCCATTCGTATGGCTACACCTTC. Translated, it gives CASRGTGVFHSYGYTF. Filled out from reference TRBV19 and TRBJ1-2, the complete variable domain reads DGGITQSPKYLFRKEGQNVTLSCEQNLNHDAMYWYRQDPGQGLRLIYYSQIVNDFQKGDIAEGYSVSREKKESFPLTVTSAQKNPTAFYLCASRGTGVFHSYGYTFGSGTRLTVV.

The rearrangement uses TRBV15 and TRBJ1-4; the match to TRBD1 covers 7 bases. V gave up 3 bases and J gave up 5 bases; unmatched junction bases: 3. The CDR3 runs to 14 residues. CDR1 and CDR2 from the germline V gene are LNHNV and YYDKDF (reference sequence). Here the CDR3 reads CATSRGTENEKLFF. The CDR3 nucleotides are TGTGCCACCAGCAGGGGGACAGAAAATGAAAAACTGTTTTTT. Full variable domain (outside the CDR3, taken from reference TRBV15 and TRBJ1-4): DAMVIQNPRYQVTQFGKPVTLSCSQTLNHNVMYWYQQKSSQAPKLLFHYYDKDFNNEADTPDNFQSRRPNTSFCFLDIRSPGLGDTAMYLCATSRGTENEKLFFGSGTQLSVL.

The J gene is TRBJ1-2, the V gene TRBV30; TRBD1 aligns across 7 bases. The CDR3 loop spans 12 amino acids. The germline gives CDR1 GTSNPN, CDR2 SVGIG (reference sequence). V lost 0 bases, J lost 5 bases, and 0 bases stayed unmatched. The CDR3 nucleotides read TGTGCCTGGAGTGTGACAGGGTATGGCTACACCTTC. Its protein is CAWSVTGYGYTF. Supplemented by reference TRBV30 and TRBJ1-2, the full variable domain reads SQTIHQWPATLVQPVGSPLSLECTVEGTSNPNLYWYRQAAGRGLQLLFYSVGIGQISSEVPQNLSASRPQDRQFILSSKKLLLSDSGFYLCAWSVTGYGYTFGSGTRLTVV.

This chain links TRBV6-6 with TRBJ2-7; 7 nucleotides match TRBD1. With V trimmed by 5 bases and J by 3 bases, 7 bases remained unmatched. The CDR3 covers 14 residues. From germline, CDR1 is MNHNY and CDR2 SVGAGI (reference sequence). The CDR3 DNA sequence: TGTGCCAGCAGTCCCGGGACAGTCATCTACGAGCAGTACTTC. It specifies CASSPGTVIYEQYF.

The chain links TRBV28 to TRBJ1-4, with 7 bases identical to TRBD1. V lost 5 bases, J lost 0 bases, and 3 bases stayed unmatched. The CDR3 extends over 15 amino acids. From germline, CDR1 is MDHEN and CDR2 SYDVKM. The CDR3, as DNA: TGTGCCAGCAGTCAGGGGGGAGCAACTAATGAAAAACTGTTTTTT. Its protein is CASSQGGATNEKLFF.

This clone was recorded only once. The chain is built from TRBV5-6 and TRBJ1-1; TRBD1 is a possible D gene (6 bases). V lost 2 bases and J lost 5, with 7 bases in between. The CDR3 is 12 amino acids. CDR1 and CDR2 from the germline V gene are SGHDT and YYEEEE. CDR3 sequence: CASSFGQTEAFF. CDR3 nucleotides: TGTGCCAGCAGCTTTGGACAGACTGAAGCTTTCTTT.